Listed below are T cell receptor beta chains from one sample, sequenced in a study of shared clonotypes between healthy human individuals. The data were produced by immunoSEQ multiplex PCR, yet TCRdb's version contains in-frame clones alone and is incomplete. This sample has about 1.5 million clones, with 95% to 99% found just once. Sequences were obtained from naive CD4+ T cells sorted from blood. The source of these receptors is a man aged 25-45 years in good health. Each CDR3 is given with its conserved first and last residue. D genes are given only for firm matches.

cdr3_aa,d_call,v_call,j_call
CASRTGLSYGYTF,TRBD1,TRBV27,TRBJ1-2
CASSYSNIQPEQYF,NA,TRBV6-5,TRBJ2-7
CASSSGQGYGYTF,TRBD1,TRBV28,TRBJ1-2
CSATPKETQYF,NA,TRBV20-1,TRBJ2-5
CSARDGFEQYF,NA,TRBV20-1,TRBJ2-7
CAWDGLARTDTQYF,TRBD2,TRBV30,TRBJ2-3
CASSLDRAIYEQYF,NA,TRBV7-2,TRBJ2-7
CASSDWGRGQPQHF,NA,TRBV6-1,TRBJ1-5
CASSLALTENIQYF,NA,TRBV7-2,TRBJ2-4
CASSYGQGATYEQYF,TRBD1,TRBV6-5,TRBJ2-7
CASSKIRGSYNEQFF,NA,TRBV11-2,TRBJ2-1
CASSLMGRAEAFF,NA,TRBV28,TRBJ1-1
CASSAGTNTEAFF,NA,TRBV7-7,TRBJ1-1
CASRELSTDTQYF,NA,TRBV6-5,TRBJ2-3
CSAPGETQYF,NA,TRBV20-1,TRBJ2-5
CASRASGAYEQYF,TRBD2,TRBV6-1,TRBJ2-7
CAWKREDQETQYF,TRBD2,TRBV30,TRBJ2-5
CASATGTGPSSYNEQFF,TRBD1,TRBV5-1,TRBJ2-1
CASSLGFNRVGGYTF,NA,TRBV28,TRBJ1-2
CATREGSYEQYF,TRBD2,TRBV28,TRBJ2-7
CASSPPRSVGCYGDEQFF,NA,TRBV11-3,TRBJ2-1
CANGRGTYEQYF,NA,TRBV6-1,TRBJ2-7